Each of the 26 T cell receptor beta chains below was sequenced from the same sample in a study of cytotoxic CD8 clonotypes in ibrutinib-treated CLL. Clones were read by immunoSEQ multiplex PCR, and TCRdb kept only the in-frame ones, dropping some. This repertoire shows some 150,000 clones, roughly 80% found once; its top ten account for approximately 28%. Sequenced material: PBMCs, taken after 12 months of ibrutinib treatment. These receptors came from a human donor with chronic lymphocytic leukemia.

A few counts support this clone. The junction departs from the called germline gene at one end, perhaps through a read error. CDR3 DNA sequence: TGTGCCAGCACCGTAGCCGGGGGGACAGCTTTCTTT. Amino acid sequence: CASTVAGGTAFF. This rearrangement joins TRBV9 to TRBJ1-1; the D gene is possibly TRBD1 (5 bases). This CDR3 comprises 12 residues. Germline V gene data show CDR1 as SGDLS and CDR2 as YYNGEE.

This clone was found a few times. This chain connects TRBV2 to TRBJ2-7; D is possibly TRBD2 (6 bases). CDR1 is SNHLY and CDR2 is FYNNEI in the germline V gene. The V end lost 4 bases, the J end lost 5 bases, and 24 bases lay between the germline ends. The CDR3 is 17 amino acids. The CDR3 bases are TGTGCCAGCAGTGCCCCACTTGACATTTGGGGGGTACACGAGCAGTACTTC. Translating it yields CASSAPLDIWGVHEQYF.

The CDR3 region has the DNA TGTGCCACCAGCAGAGATCGGACAGGGACCGGCCAAGAGACCCAGTACTTC. The encoded protein is CATSRDRTGTGQETQYF. The chain couples TRBV15 to TRBJ2-5; TRBD1 agrees at 8 bases. Trimming took 0 bases from V and 1 from J; bases not matched to a gene: 7. CDR1 and CDR2 from the germline V gene are LNHNV and YYDKDF (reference sequence). The CDR3 totals 17 residues.

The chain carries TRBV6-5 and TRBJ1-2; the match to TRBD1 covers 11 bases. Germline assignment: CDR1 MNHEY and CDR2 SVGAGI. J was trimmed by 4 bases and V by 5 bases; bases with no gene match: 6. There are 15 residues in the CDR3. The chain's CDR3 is CASSPGTGGSYGYTF. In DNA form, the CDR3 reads TGTGCCAGCAGTCCAGGGACAGGGGGAAGCTATGGCTACACCTTC.

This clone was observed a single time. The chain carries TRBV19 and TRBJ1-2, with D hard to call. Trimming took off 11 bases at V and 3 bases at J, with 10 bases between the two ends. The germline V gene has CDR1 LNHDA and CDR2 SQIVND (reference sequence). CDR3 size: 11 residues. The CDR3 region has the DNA TGTGCCTCGAGGGCCGACTATGGCTACACCTTC. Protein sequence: CASRADYGYTF.

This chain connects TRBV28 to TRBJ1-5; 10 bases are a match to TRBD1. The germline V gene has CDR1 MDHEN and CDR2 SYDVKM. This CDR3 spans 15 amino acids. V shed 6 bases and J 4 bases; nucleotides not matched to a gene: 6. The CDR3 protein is CASRSGTGANQPQHF. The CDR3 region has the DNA TGTGCCAGCAGATCCGGGACAGGGGCGAATCAGCCCCAGCATTTT.

This CDR3 reads CASSPTDPTYEQYF. CDR3 sequence (DNA): TGCGCCAGCAGCCCAACCGATCCTACCTACGAGCAGTACTTC. The V gene is TRBV4-1, the J gene TRBJ2-7, with D uncertain. The V gene lost 4 bases and the J gene lost 2 bases, with 12 bases spanning the gap. This CDR3 is 14 amino acids long. Germline values: CDR1 MGHRA, CDR2 YSYEKL.

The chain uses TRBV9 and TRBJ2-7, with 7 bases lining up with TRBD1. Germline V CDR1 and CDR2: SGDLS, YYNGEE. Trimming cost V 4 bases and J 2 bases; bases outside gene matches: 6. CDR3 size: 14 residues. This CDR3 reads CASSKGQETYEQYF. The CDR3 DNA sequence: TGTGCCAGCAGCAAAGGACAGGAGACCTACGAGCAGTACTTC. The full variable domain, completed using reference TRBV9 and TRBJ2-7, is DSGVTQTPKHLITATGQRVTLRCSPRSGDLSVYWYQQSLDQGLQFLIQYYNGEERAKGNILERFSAQQFPDLHSELNLSSLELGDSALYFCASSKGQETYEQYFGPGTRLTVT.

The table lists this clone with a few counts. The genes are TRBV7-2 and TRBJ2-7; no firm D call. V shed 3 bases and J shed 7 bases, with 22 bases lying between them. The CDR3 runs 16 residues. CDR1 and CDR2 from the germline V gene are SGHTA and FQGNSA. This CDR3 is CASSFLPPPGLGEQYF. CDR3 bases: TGTGCCAGCAGCTTTCTTCCCCCCCCTGGGTTGGGAGAGCAGTACTTC.

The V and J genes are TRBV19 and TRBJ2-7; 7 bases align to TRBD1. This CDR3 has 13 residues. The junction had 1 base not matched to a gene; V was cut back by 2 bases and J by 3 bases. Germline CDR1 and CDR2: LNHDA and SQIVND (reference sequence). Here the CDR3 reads CASSITGDYEQYF. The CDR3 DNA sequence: TGTGCCAGTAGTATAACAGGGGACTACGAGCAGTACTTC. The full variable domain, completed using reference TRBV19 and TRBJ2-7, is DGGITQSPKYLFRKEGQNVTLSCEQNLNHDAMYWYRQDPGQGLRLIYYSQIVNDFQKGDIAEGYSVSREKKESFPLTVTSAQKNPTAFYLCASSITGDYEQYFGPGTRLTVT.

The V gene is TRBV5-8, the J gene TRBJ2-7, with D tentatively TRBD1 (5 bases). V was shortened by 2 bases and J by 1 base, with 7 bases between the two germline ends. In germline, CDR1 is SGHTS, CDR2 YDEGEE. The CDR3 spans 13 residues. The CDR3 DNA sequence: TGTGCCAGCAGCTTCGCAGGGTCCTACGAGCAGTACTTC. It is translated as CASSFAGSYEQYF. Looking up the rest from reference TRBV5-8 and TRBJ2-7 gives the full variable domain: EAGVTQSPTHLIKTRGQQATLRCSPISGHTSVYWYQQALGLGLQFLLWYDEGEERNRGNFPPRFSGRQFPNYSSELNVNALELEDSALYLCASSFAGSYEQYFGPGTRLTVT.

CDR3 protein: CASSFGGGYGYTF. CDR3 DNA: TGTGCCAGCAGCTTCGGCGGGGGCTATGGCTACACCTTC. V and J are TRBV7-2 and TRBJ1-2; a weak D match, TRBD1 (5 bases). V lost 3 bases and J 4 bases, leaving 9 bases between the germline ends. Germline CDR1 is SGHTA and CDR2 is FQGNSA. The CDR3 is 13 residues long.

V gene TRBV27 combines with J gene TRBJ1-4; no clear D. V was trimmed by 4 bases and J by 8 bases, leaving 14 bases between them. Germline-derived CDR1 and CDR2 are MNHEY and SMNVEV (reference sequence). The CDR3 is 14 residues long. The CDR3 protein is CASSSLRSVEKLFF. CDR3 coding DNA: TGTGCCAGCAGTTCTTTGAGGAGTGTGGAAAAACTGTTTTTT. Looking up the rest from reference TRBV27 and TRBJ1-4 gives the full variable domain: EAQVTQNPRYLITVTGKKLTVTCSQNMNHEYMSWYRQDPGLGLRQIYYSMNVEVTDKGDVPEGYKVSRKEKRNFPLILESPSPNQTSLYFCASSSLRSVEKLFFGSGTQLSVL.

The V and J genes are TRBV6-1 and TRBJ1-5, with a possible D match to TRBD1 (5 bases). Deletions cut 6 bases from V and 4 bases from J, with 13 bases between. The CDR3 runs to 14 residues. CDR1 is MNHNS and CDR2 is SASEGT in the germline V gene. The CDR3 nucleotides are TGTGCCAGCAGGGGGGGATGGGCGAATCAGCCCCAGCATTTT. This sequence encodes CASRGGWANQPQHF.

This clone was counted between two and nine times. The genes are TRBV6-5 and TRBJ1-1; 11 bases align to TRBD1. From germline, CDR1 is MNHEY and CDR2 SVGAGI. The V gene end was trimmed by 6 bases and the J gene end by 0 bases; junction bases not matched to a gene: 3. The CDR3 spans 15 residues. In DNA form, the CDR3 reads TGTGCCAGCAGCTCGGGACAGGGGGTGAACACTGAAGCTTTCTTT. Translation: CASSSGQGVNTEAFF.

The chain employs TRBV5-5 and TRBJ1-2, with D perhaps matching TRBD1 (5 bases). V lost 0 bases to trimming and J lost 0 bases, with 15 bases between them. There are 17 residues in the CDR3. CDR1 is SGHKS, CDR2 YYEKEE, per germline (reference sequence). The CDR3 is CASSLGTGWSPNYGYTF. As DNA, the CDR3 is TGTGCCAGCAGCTTGGGAACAGGATGGTCCCCTAACTATGGCTACACCTTC. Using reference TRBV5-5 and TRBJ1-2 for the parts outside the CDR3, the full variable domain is DAGVTQSPTHLIKTRGQQVTLRCSPISGHKSVSWYQQVLGQGPQFIFQYYEKEERGRGNFPDRFSARQFPNYSSELNVNALLLGDSALYLCASSLGTGWSPNYGYTFGSGTRLTVV.

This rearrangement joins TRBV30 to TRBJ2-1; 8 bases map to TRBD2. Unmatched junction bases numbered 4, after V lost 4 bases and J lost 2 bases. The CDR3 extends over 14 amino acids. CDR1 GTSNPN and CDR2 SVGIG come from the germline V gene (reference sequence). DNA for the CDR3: TGTGCCTGGAATGGCGGGGGGCCCTACAATGAGCAGTTCTTC. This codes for CAWNGGGPYNEQFF.

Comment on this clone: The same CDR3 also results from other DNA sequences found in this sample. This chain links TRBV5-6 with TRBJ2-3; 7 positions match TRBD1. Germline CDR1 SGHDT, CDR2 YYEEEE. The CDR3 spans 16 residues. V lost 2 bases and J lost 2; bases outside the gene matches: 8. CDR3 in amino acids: CASSFGDRVLTDTQYF. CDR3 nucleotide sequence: TGTGCCAGCAGCTTCGGAGACAGGGTTCTCACAGATACGCAGTATTTT.

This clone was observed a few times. In nucleotides, the CDR3 is TGTGCCAGTAGTATTCCCGGGACAGGGACGAAGCAGTACTTC. Protein: CASSIPGTGTKQYF. The V and J genes are TRBV19 and TRBJ2-7; 9 nucleotides match TRBD1. The germline V gene encodes CDR1 LNHDA and CDR2 SQIVND (reference sequence). This CDR3 is 14 amino acids long. V shed 3 bases and J 8 bases; nucleotides not matched to a gene: 8.

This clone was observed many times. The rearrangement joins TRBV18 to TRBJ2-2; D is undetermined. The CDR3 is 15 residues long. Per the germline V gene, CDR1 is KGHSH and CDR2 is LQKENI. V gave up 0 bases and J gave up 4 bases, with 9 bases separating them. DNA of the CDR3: TGTGCCAGCTCACCACCGGGCGACCCCACCGGGGAGCTGTTTTTT. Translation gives CASSPPGDPTGELFF. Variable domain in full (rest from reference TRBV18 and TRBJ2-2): NAGVMQNPRHLVRRRGQEARLRCSPMKGHSHVYWYRQLPEEGLKFMVYLQKENIIDESGMPKERFSAEFPKEGPSILRIQQVVRGDSAAYFCASSPPGDPTGELFFGEGSRLTVL.

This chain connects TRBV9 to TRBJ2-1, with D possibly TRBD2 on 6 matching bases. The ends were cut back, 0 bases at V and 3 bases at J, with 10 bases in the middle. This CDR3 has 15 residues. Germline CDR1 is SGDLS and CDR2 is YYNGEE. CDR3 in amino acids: CASSVGLADYNEQFF. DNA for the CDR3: TGTGCCAGCAGCGTAGGGTTAGCGGACTACAATGAGCAGTTCTTC.

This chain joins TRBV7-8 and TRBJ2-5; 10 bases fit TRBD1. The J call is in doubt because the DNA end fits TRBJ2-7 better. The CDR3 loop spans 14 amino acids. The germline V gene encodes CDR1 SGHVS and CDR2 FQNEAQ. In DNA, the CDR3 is TGTGCCAGCAGCCTACGGACAGGGGGCTACGAGCAGTACTTC. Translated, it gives CASSLRTGGYEQYF.

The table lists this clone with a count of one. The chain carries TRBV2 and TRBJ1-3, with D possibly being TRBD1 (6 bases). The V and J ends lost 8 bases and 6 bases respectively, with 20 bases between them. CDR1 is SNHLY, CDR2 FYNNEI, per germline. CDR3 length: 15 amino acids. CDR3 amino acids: CASRKDSSLENTIYF. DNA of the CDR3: TGTGCCAGCCGTAAGGACAGCTCTCTGGAAAACACCATATATTTT.

The CDR3 sequence: CASSLAGARSPLHF. In DNA, the CDR3 is TGTGCCAGCAGCTTAGCGGGGGCTAGGTCACCCCTCCACTTT. This chain links TRBV5-4 with TRBJ1-6; D might be TRBD1 (6 bases). Germline CDR1 SGHNT, CDR2 YYREEE (reference sequence). The germline V and J ends were trimmed by 2 bases and 10 bases, with 13 bases remaining between them. The CDR3 totals 14 residues.

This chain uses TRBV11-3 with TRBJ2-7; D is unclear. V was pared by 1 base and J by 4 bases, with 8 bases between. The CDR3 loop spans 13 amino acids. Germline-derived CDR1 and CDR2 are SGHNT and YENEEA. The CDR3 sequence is CASSLAGSYEQYF. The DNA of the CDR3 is TGTGCCAGCAGCTTAGCAGGTAGTTACGAGCAGTACTTC. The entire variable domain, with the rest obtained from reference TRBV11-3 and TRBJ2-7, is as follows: EAGVVQSPRYKIIEKKQPVAFWCNPISGHNTLYWYLQNLGQGPELLIRYENEEAVDDSQLPKDRFSAERLKGVDSTLKIQPAELGDSAVYLCASSLAGSYEQYFGPGTRLTVT.

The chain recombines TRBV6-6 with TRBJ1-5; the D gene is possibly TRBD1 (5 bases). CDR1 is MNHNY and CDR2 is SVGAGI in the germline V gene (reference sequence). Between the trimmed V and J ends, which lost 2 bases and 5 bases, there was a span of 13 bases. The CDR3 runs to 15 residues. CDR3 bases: TGTGCCAGCAGTTACAGCGGGGGGGTTCATCAGCCCCAGCATTTT. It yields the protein CASSYSGGVHQPQHF.